Sequencing of this T cell receptor beta chain was carried out in a study of Tregs in tolerant kidney transplant recipients. Study-level points and caveats: No direct test of biological reproducibility was done here.

Clones were sequenced by immunoSEQ multiplex PCR, and TCRdb holds only the in-frame ones, with some missing. The table has 110,000 or so clones, about 90% seen once. Concerning this clone: Its specificity is unknown. Other DNA sequences from this sample encode an identical CDR3 as well.

This CDR3 is 14 amino acids long. V was clipped by 0 bases and J by 7 bases; unmatched bases: 0. CDR1 is SGHRS, CDR2 YFSETQ, per germline. V usage is TRBV5-1 and J usage is TRBJ1-4; TRBD1 aligns across 10 bases. The specimen was CD4+ T cells from blood. This TCR came from a human donor in good health. The CDR3 reads CASSLGTGGEKLFF. In DNA, the CDR3 is TGCGCCAGCAGCTTGGGGACAGGGGGTGAAAAACTGTTTTTT.